The 19 T cell receptor beta chains given below trace back to one sample, sequenced in a study of OX40 agonist ivuxolimab in advanced cancers. The protocol was immunoSEQ multiplex PCR, while the TCRdb copy is restricted to in-frame clones and leaves out a portion. The table includes around 40,000 clones, more than 70% detected once. This sample comprised CD4+ or CD8+ T cells sorted from blood, obtained in a trial of the OX40 agonist ivuxolimab. The receptors shown here come from an adult with an advanced solid tumor such as melanoma, head and neck, liver or kidney cancer.

This sequence joins TRBV7-9 and TRBJ2-7; D may be TRBD1 (6 bases). Deletions cut 5 bases from V and 7 bases from J, with 24 bases between. The CDR3 contains 16 residues. Germline CDR1 reads SEHNR; CDR2 reads FQNEAQ (reference sequence). CDR3 amino acids: CASSPSGQFGLSEQYF. CDR3 nucleotides: TGTGCCAGCAGCCCCAGTGGACAGTTTGGACTTTCTGAGCAGTACTTC.

This chain connects TRBV18 to TRBJ2-3; perhaps D is TRBD1 or TRBD2 (5 bases each). V lost 3 bases and J lost 5, with 18 bases in between. Germline V gives CDR1 KGHSH, CDR2 LQKENI. CDR3 size: 16 residues. In nucleotides, the CDR3 is TGTGCCAGCTCACCCACCCCGGGGCATCGTGGAGATACGCAGTATTTT. Its protein product is CASSPTPGHRGDTQYF.

This sequence joins TRBV5-4 and TRBJ1-1; no firm D call. Looked up from germline, CDR1 is SGHNT and CDR2 is YYREEE (reference sequence). Between the trimmed V and J ends, which lost 9 bases and 0 bases, there was a span of 9 bases. The CDR3 runs 12 residues. CDR3: CATRDVNTEAFF. The CDR3 DNA sequence: TGTGCCACGCGAGACGTGAACACTGAAGCTTTCTTT.

The V call is TRBV4-3, the J call TRBJ2-7; no reliable D call. V dropped 0 bases and J dropped 3 bases, with 6 bases sitting between them. Germline CDR1 LGHNA, CDR2 YSLEER. The CDR3 loop spans 13 amino acids. The CDR3 protein is CASSQDLNYEQYF. As DNA, the CDR3 is TGCGCCAGCAGCCAAGATCTTAACTACGAGCAGTACTTC.

This chain uses TRBV19 with TRBJ2-1, with D maybe TRBD2 (6 bases). Trimming pared 6 bases from V and 6 bases from J, leaving 9 bases between. Per germline, CDR1 LNHDA and CDR2 SQIVND (reference sequence). This CDR3 comprises 12 residues. The CDR3 sequence: CASRGTFNEQFF. The CDR3 DNA follows: TGTGCCAGTAGGGGGACTTTCAATGAGCAGTTCTTC.

The rearrangement links TRBV11-1 to TRBJ2-4; 9 bases agree with TRBD2. Germline V gives CDR1 SGHAT, CDR2 FQDESV (reference sequence). The V segment lost 5 bases and the J segment 0 bases; nucleotides outside the gene matches: 8. The CDR3 covers 17 residues. The CDR3: CASSPRPSGIAKNIQYF. CDR3 DNA sequence: TGTGCCAGCAGCCCAAGGCCTAGCGGGATAGCCAAAAACATTCAGTACTTC.

The V gene is TRBV9, the J gene TRBJ1-1; the match to TRBD1 covers 11 bases. This CDR3 comprises 15 residues. J was trimmed by 11 bases and V by 3 bases; bases with no gene match: 12. The germline V gene encodes CDR1 SGDLS and CDR2 YYNGEE. Written as DNA, the CDR3 is TGTGCCAGCAGCGCCGGGAACACGGGACAGGGGGTGGCTTTCTTT. It translates to CASSAGNTGQGVAFF.

The sample holds one count of this clone. The chain employs TRBV20-1 and TRBJ1-2; D gene uncertain. Trimming cost V 1 base and J 6 bases, with 6 bases left between them. CDR1 and CDR2 (germline): DFQATT, SNEGSKA (reference sequence). The CDR3 covers 11 residues. The CDR3 DNA reads TGCAGTGCTAGAGTGGTGGATGGCTACACCTTC. This encodes CSARVVDGYTF.

The rearrangement joins TRBV18 to TRBJ2-2, with D unclear. Trimming shortened V by 2 bases and J by 2 bases, and 0 bases separated the two germline ends. This CDR3 is 12 amino acids long. The germline V gene encodes CDR1 KGHSH and CDR2 LQKENI. The CDR3 coding sequence is TGTGCCAGCTCACCAAACACCGGGGAGCTGTTTTTT. Residues: CASSPNTGELFF.

The rearrangement links TRBV19 to TRBJ1-2, with D perhaps matching TRBD1 (6 bases). Germline V lookup: CDR1 LNHDA, CDR2 SQIVND (reference sequence). This CDR3 is 13 amino acids long. The V end was cut by 7 bases, the J end by 2 bases, with 11 bases between. CDR3 in amino acids: CASTPGVNYGYTF. The CDR3 DNA follows: TGTGCCAGTACCCCAGGGGTCAACTATGGCTACACCTTC.

The gene calls are TRBV2 and TRBJ1-2; 7 positions agree with TRBD1. Germline CDR1 reads SNHLY; CDR2 reads FYNNEI. The CDR3 consists of 13 residues. V was pared by 10 bases and J by 0 bases, with 5 bases of the junction left unmatched. Here the CDR3 DNA reads TGTGCCACCTCCGGGACAGCTAACTATGGCTACACCTTC. Amino acids: CATSGTANYGYTF.

This clone appeared a few times. V and J are TRBV2 and TRBJ2-4; 8 positions match TRBD1. CDR3 length: 15 amino acids. J gave up 9 bases and V 7 bases, and 14 bases lay outside the gene matches. Per germline, CDR1 SNHLY and CDR2 FYNNEI. CDR3 sequence (DNA): TGTGCCAGCACCTCAGACAGGGGACAGTGGGGCATTCAGTACTTC. Amino acids: CASTSDRGQWGIQYF.

CDR3 DNA: TGCGCCAGCAGCCTCTTGGGTCAGGGTGAAGCTTTCTTT. Translation: CASSLLGQGEAFF. The V gene is TRBV5-1, the J gene TRBJ1-1; possible D gene TRBD1, 5 bases. The germline V and J ends were trimmed by 4 bases and 7 bases, with 14 bases remaining between them. CDR1 is SGHRS and CDR2 is YFSETQ in the germline V gene. This CDR3 is 13 amino acids long. Together with reference TRBV5-1 and TRBJ1-1, the CDR3 gives the full variable domain: KAGVTQTPRYLIKTRGQQVTLSCSPISGHRSVSWYQQTPGQGLQFLFEYFSETQRNKGNFPGRFSGRQFSNSRSEMNVSTLELGDSALYLCASSLLGQGEAFFGQGTRLTVV.

The chain combines TRBV4-1 with TRBJ2-2; D uncertain. CDR1 and CDR2 from the germline V gene are MGHRA and YSYEKL. The CDR3 is made up of 17 amino acids. Deletions cut 0 bases from V and 1 base from J, with 12 bases between. CDR3 nucleotide sequence: TGCGCCAGCAGCCAAGATGGGCAGATGAGGAACACCGGGGAGCTGTTTTTT. This translates into CASSQDGQMRNTGELFF.

The chain links TRBV6-6 to TRBJ2-7; TRBD1 agrees at 9 bases. The CDR3 covers 15 residues. CDR1 and CDR2 from the germline V gene are MNHNY and SVGAGI (reference sequence). J was trimmed by 4 bases and V by 5 bases; bases with no gene match: 9. In DNA form, the CDR3 reads TGTGCCAGCAGTGATACCGGGACAGGGTTGTACGAGCAGTACTTC. It codes for CASSDTGTGLYEQYF.

The V call is TRBV23-1, the J call TRBJ2-5, with TRBD1 matching 7 bases. TRBV23-1 is an ORF; its function is uncertain. Unmatched junction bases numbered 16, after V lost 6 bases and J lost 12 bases. The CDR3 runs 14 residues. The CDR3 coding sequence is TGCGCCAGCAGCCAAGAGGGGGACAGTCGCGCCAAGTACTTC. This encodes CASSQEGDSRAKYF.

This chain uses TRBV28 with TRBJ2-7; D may correspond to TRBD1 or TRBD2 (6 bases each). The CDR3 is made up of 14 amino acids. Trimming pared 5 bases from V and 3 bases from J, leaving 14 bases between. The germline CDR1 and CDR2 sequences are MDHEN and SYDVKM. CDR3 in DNA: TGTGCCAGCAGTCCCGGAGGGGGGCTCTACGAGCAGTACTTC. Encoded protein: CASSPGGGLYEQYF.

The chain carries TRBV10-2 and TRBJ1-3, with D uncertain. The CDR3 has 14 amino acids. Trimming removed 5 bases at V and 1 base at J, with 9 bases between. Germline V gene lookup returns CDR1 WSHSY and CDR2 SAAADI. The CDR3 DNA sequence: TGCGCCAGCAGTCCGGATGTATCTGGAAACACCATATATTTT. It is translated as CASSPDVSGNTIYF.

As concerns this clone: At the DNA level, this CDR3 is encoded by other sequences in the same sample as well. This rearrangement joins TRBV5-1 to TRBJ2-5, with a possible D match to TRBD1 (6 bases). Deletions cut 0 bases from V and 0 bases from J, with 9 bases between. There are 15 residues in the CDR3. Per the germline V gene, CDR1 is SGHRS and CDR2 is YFSETQ. The CDR3 sequence: CASSLVGQYQETQYF. Here the CDR3 DNA reads TGCGCCAGCAGCTTGGTCGGACAGTACCAAGAGACCCAGTACTTC.